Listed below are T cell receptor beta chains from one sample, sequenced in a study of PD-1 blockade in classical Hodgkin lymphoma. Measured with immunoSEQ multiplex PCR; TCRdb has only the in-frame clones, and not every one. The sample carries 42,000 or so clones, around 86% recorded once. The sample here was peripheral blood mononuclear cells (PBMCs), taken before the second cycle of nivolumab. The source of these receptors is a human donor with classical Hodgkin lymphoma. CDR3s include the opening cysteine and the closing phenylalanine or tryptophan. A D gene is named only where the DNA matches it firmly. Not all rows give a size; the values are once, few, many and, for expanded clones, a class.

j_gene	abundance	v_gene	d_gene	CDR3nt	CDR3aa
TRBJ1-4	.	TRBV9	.	TGTGCCAGCAGCTCCTCCCCCGGCGCGGGAGATGCAACTAATGAAAAACTGTTTTTT	CASSSSPGAGDATNEKLFF
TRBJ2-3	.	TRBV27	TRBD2	TGTGCCAGCAGACTCGGACTAGCCGCAGATACGCAGTATTTT	CASRLGLAADTQYF
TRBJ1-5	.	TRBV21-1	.	TGTGCCAGCCCCGAAAACACAGGGGGCGTCGGCAATCAGCCCCAGCATTTT	CASPENTGGVGNQPQHF
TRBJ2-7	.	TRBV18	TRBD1	TGTGCCAGCTCGCCCTACGGGACAGGGGCTTTCGAGCAGTACTTC	CASSPYGTGAFEQYF
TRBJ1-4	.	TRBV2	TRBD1	TGTGCCAGCAGCGGACAGGGCCGTAGGGAAAAACTGTTTTTT	CASSGQGRREKLFF
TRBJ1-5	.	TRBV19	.	TGTGCCAGTAGTGTACAGGGAAGCGGTCAGCCCCAGCATTTT	CASSVQGSGQPQHF
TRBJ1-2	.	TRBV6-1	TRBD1	TGTGCCAGCAACGGACAGGGAATAAGTAACTATGGCTACACCTTC	CASNGQGISNYGYTF
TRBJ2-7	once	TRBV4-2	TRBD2	TGTGCCAGCAGCCAAGTCTCGGGACCTAGCGGGGGGGCCTACGAGCAGTACTTC	CASSQVSGPSGGAYEQYF
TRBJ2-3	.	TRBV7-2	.	TGTGCCAGCAGCCCAACCACGTGGGGCTCGGTCACAGATACGCAGTATTTT	CASSPTTWGSVTDTQYF
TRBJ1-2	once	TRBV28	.	TGTGCCAGCAGTTCCCCCCCAAGGTATGGCTACACCTTC	CASSSPPRYGYTF
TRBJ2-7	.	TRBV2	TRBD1	TGTGCCAGCAGTGCTCCGGGACAGGGTCTAGACCCTAATCCCTACGAGCAGTACTTC	CASSAPGQGLDPNPYEQYF
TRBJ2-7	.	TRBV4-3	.	TGCGCCAGCAGCCAAGAGCAGGGCTACGAGCAGTACTTC	CASSQEQGYEQYF
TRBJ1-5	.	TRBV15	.	TGTGCCACCAGCAGAGCGACGACAGGTTATAGCAATCAGCCCCAGCATTTT	CATSRATTGYSNQPQHF
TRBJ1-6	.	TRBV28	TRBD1	TGTGCCAGCCTTACAGGGGGCAGTAGTAGGCCCCTCCACTTT	CASLTGGSSRPLHF
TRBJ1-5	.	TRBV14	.	TGTGCCAGCAGCCAAAACAGGGAGCAGCCCCAGCATTTT	CASSQNREQPQHF
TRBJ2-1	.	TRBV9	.	TGTGCCAGCAGCTTGCTAGCGAACTCCTACAATGAGCAGTTCTTC	CASSLLANSYNEQFF
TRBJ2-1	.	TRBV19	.	TGTGCCAGTAGTATCTCCCTAGCGCCGGCAGCGGAGCAGTTCTTC	CASSISLAPAAEQFF
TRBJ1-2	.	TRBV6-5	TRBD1	TGTGCCAGCAGTTACACAGGACAGGCCCCGGGGGGCTACACCTTC	CASSYTGQAPGGYTF
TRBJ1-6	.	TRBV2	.	TGTGCCAGCATCAGGGCAGGGCGAAATTCACCCCTCCACTTT	CASIRAGRNSPLHF
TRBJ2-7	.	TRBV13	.	TGTGCCAGCAGCCCCCCGGCTAGCCAGAACTACGAGCAGTACTTC	CASSPPASQNYEQYF
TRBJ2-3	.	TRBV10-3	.	TGTGCCACAAACTTAGAACCGGGCACAGATACGCAGTATTTT	CATNLEPGTDTQYF
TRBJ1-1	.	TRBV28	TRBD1	TGTGCCAGCAGTTTCGGGGACAGGATGAACACTGAAGCTTTCTTT	CASSFGDRMNTEAFF
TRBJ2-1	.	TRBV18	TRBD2	TGTGCCAGCTCACCTTGGACTAGCAGTGGTGAGCAGTTCTTC	CASSPWTSSGEQFF
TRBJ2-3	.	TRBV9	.	TGTGCCAGCAGCGTTCTTTCTGGAACAGATACGCAGTATTTT	CASSVLSGTDTQYF
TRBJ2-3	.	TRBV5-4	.	TGTGCCAGCAGCGGATCCACAGATACGCAGTATTTT	CASSGSTDTQYF
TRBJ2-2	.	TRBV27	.	TGTGCCAGCAGTCTCGGTACCGGGGAGCTGTTTTTT	CASSLGTGELFF
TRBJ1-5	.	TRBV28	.	TGTGCCAGCAGTGGGGGACATCCGGGTTTACAGCCCCAGCATTTT	CASSGGHPGLQPQHF
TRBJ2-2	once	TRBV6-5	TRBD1	TGTGCCAGCAGTTACCGGCAGGGGGCGGGCGGGGAGCTGTTTTTT	CASSYRQGAGGELFF
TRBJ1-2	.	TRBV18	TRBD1	TGTGCCAGCTCACCACGGACAGGGGGTTGGTATGGCTACACCTTC	CASSPRTGGWYGYTF
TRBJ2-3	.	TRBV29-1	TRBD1	TGCAGCGTAGGGGACAGGGGCTGGACAGATACGCAGTATTTT	CSVGDRGWTDTQYF
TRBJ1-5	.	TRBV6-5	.	TGTGCCAGCAGTGCTCCGGGTTATAGCAATCAGCCCCAGCATTTT	CASSAPGYSNQPQHF
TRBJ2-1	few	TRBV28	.	TGTGCCAGCAGTTTAAGGGGATCCGGCCAGTTCTTC	CASSLRGSGQFF
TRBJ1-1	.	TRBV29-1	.	TGCAGCTTGGTCCGGGGGGGGACTGCCACTGAAGCTTTCTTT	CSLVRGGTATEAFF
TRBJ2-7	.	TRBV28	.	TGTGCCAGCACCCGGGCAGGGCCCCAGCACGAGCAGTACTTC	CASTRAGPQHEQYF
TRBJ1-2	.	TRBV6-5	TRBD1	TGTGCCAGCAGTTACTCAGGACAGGGGGCTGCTGGTGGCTACACCTTC	CASSYSGQGAAGGYTF
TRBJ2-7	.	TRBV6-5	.	TGTGCCAGCAGTGCACGCGGGGACGAGCAGTACTTC	CASSARGDEQYF
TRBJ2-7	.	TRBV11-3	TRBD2	TGTGCCAGCAGCTTAAGACTAGCAGACCTTGACGAGCAGTACTTC	CASSLRLADLDEQYF
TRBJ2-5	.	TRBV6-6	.	TGTGCCAGCAGTTCGGTGGAGACCCAGTACTTC	CASSSVETQYF
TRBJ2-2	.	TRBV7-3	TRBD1	TGTGCCAGCAGCCACAGGGGAAACACCGGGGAGCTGTTTTTT	CASSHRGNTGELFF
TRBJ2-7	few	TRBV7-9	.	TGTGCCAGCAGCTTTTCAGGGGGGCTCTCCTACGAGCAGTACTTC	CASSFSGGLSYEQYF
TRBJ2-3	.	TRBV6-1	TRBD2	TGTGCCAGCTCGGGGGGAGCGGGGGTCACAGATACGCAGTATTTT	CASSGGAGVTDTQYF
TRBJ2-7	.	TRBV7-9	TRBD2	TGTGCCAGCAGCGCCACTAGCGGGGCGCCCTACGAGCAGTACTTC	CASSATSGAPYEQYF
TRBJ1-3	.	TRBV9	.	TGTGCCAGCAGCGTTTCTGGGGCAGCTTTCTCTGGAAACACCATATATTTT	CASSVSGAAFSGNTIYF
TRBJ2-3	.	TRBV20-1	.	TGCAGTGCTAGCGGGGTGGATACGCAGTATTTT	CSASGVDTQYF
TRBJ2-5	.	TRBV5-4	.	TGTGCCAGCAGCTCCGGGACAAGCCAAGAGACCCAGTACTTC	CASSSGTSQETQYF
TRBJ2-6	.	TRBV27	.	TGTGCCAGCAGTTTAAGGGTCAGCTCTGGGGCCAACGTCCTGACTTTC	CASSLRVSSGANVLTF
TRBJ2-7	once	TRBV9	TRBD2	TGTGCCAGCAGCGCGGGAGGTGAGACGGGTTACGAGCAGTACTTC	CASSAGGETGYEQYF
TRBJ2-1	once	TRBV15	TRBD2	TGTGCAGCGGGGGAGCTGGGAAACAATGAGCAGTTCTTC	CAAGELGNNEQFF
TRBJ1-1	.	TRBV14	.	TGTGCCAGCAGCCAAGCCCCGCCAGAGGCGCTAAATGTTGAAGCTTTCTTT	CASSQAPPEALNVEAFF
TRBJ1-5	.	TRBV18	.	TGTGCCAGCTCCCCGCTGGCATCCAATCAGCCCCAGCATTTT	CASSPLASNQPQHF
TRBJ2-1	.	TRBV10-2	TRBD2	TGCGCCAGCAGTGCTCCCCGGGAGGCCTACAATGAGCAGTTCTTC	CASSAPREAYNEQFF
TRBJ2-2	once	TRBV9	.	TGTGCCAGCAGCGTCCGTGGGAACACCGGGGAGCTGTTTTTT	CASSVRGNTGELFF
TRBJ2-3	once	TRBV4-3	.	TGCGCCAGCAGCCAAGCCCTTGGAGATACGCAGTATTTT	CASSQALGDTQYF